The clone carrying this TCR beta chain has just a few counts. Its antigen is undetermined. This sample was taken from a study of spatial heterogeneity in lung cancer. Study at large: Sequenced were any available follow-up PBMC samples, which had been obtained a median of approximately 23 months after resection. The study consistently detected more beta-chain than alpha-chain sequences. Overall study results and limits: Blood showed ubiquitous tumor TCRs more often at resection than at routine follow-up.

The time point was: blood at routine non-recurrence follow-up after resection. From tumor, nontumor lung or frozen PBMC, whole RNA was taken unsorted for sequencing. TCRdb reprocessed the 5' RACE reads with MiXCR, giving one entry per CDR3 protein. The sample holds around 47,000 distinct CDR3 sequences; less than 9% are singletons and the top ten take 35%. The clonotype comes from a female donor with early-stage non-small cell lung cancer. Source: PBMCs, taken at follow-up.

CDR3 residues: CASSPSKGGAYEQFF. In DNA, the CDR3 is TGTGCCAGCAGTCCCTCGAAGGGGGGGGCCTATGAGCAGTTCTTC. V gene TRBV6-1 combines with J gene TRBJ2-1, with D maybe TRBD2 (7 bases). The CDR3 extends over 15 amino acids. Germline lookup yields CDR1 MNHNS and CDR2 SASEGT. V lost 5 bases to trimming and J lost 8 bases, with 19 bases between them.